This TCR beta chain is drawn from a study of T cells after posttransplantation cyclophosphamide. The germline V gene has CDR1 MNHNS and CDR2 SASEGT. V lost 4 bases, J lost 7 bases, and 7 bases stayed unmatched. The CDR3 runs 15 residues. The related graft donor's blood sample was taken on the day of bone marrow donation. Repertoires were generated with immunoSEQ multiplex PCR, while TCRdb's copy carries only in-frame clones and drops some. Recorded here are about 12,000 clones, none singletons. Study-level findings and limits: Recipient CMV seropositivity and CMV reactivation strongly tracked TRB clonality. TRB overlap between skin or GI tissue T cells and blood was limited. Donor-recipient repertoire similarity was low at 1-2 months, rising over year one.

This clone was found many times. Its target is not known. Sequenced: PBMCs. The J gene is TRBJ2-2, the V gene TRBV6-1, with 9 bases fitting TRBD1. This TCR came from a woman aged 40 to 55 in good health, CMV-negative, and a related stem cell transplant donor. The CDR3 region has the DNA TGTGCCAGCAGTGCGGGACAGGGCTTCAACGGGGAGCTGTTTTTT. It is translated as CASSAGQGFNGELFF.